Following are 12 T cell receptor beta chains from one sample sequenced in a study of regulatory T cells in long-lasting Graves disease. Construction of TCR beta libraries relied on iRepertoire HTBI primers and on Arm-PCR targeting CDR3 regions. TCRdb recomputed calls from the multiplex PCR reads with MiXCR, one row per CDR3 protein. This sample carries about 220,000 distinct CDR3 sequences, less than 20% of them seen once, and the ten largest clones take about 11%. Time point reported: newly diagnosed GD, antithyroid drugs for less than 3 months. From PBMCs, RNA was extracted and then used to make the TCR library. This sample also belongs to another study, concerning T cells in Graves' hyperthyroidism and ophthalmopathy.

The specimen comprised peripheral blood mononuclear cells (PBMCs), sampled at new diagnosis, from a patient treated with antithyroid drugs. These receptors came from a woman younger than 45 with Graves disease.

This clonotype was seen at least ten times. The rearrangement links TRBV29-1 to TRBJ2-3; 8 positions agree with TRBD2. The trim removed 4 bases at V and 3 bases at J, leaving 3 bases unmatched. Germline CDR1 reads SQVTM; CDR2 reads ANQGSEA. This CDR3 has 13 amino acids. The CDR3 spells CSVVAGFTDTQYF. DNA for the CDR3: TGCAGCGTTGTAGCGGGGTTTACAGATACGCAGTATTTT.

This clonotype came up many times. The CDR3 sequence: CASSLVSTTSETQYF. The CDR3 nucleotides read TGTGCCAGCAGCTTAGTATCTACCACTTCCGAGACCCAGTACTTC. J is TRBJ2-5 and V is TRBV11-2; unclear D gene. The CDR3 extends over 15 amino acids. Looked up from germline, CDR1 is SGHAT and CDR2 is FQNNGV. V lost 1 base to trimming and J lost 5 bases, with 14 bases between them.

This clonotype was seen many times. The CDR3 reads CAWDREGNTIYF. The CDR3 DNA reads as TGTGCCTGGGACAGGGAGGGAAACACCATATATTTT. J is TRBJ1-3 and V is TRBV30, with TRBD1 identical over 7 bases. Germline V gene data show CDR1 as GTSNPN and CDR2 as SVGIG (reference sequence). J was trimmed by 4 bases and V by 5 bases; bases with no gene match: 2. The CDR3 covers 12 residues. Supplemented by reference TRBV30 and TRBJ1-3, the full variable domain reads SQTIHQWPATLVQPVGSPLSLECTVEGTSNPNLYWYRQAAGRGLQLLFYSVGIGQISSEVPQNLSASRPQDRQFILSSKKLLLSDSGFYLCAWDREGNTIYFGEGSWLTVV.

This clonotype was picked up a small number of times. The CDR3 bases are TGTGCCAGCAGCTTAGTTCGCCGAACCTTCTCCTACGAGCAGTACTTC. Translating it yields CASSLVRRTFSYEQYF. This chain joins TRBV7-2 and TRBJ2-7; D not resolved. Between the trimmed V and J ends, which lost 1 base and 0 bases, there was a span of 13 bases. Per germline, CDR1 SGHTA and CDR2 FQGNSA. The CDR3 runs 16 residues.

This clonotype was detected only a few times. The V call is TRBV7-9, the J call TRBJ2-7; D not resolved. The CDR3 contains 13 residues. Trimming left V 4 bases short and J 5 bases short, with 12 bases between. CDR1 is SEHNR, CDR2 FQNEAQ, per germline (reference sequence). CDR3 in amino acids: CASSSKTAHEQYF. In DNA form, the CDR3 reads TGTGCCAGCAGCTCTAAGACGGCCCACGAGCAGTACTTC.

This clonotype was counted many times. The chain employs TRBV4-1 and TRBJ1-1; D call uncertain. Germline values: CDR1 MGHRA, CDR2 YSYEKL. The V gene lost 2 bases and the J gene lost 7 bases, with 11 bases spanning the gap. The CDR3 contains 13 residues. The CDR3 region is CASSQLLDGEAFF. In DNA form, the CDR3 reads TGCGCCAGCAGCCAACTCCTAGACGGTGAAGCTTTCTTT.

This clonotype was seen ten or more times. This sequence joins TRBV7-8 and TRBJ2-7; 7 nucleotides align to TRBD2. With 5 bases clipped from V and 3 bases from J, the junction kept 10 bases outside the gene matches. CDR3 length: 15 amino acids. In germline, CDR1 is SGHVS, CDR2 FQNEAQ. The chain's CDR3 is CASSGGDPSLYEQYF. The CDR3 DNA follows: TGTGCCAGCAGCGGGGGGGACCCCTCTCTCTACGAGCAGTACTTC.

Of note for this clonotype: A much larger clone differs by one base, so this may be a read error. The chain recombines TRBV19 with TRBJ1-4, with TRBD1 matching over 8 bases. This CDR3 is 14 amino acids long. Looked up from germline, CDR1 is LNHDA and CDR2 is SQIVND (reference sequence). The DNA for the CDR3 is TGTGTCAGTAGGTACAGGGGGGCTAATGAAAAACTGTTTTTT. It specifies CVSRYRGANEKLFF.

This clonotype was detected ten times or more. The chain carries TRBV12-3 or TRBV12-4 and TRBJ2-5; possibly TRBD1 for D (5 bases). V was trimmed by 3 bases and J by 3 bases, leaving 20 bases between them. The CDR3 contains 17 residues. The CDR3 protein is CASSLGQDVGGKETQYF. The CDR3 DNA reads TGTGCCAGCAGTTTGGGGCAGGACGTGGGCGGAAAAGAGACCCAGTACTTC.

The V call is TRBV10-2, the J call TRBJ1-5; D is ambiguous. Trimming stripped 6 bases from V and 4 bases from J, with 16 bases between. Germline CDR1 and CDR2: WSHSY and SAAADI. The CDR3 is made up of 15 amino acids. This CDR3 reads CASSPSDGRNQPQHF. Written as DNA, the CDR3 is TGCGCCAGCAGCCCTAGCGACGGGAGAAATCAGCCCCAGCATTTT.

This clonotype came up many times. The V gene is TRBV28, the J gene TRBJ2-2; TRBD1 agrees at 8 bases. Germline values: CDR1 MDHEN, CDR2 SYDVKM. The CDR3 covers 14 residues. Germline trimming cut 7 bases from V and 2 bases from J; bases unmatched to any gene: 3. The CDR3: CASTDRGNTGELFF. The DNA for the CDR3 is TGTGCCAGCACCGACAGGGGAAACACCGGGGAGCTGTTTTTT. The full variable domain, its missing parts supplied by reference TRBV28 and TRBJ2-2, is DVKVTQSSRYLVKRTGEKVFLECVQDMDHENMFWYRQDPGLGLRLIYFSYDVKMKEKGDIPEGYSVSREKKERFSLILESASTNQTSMYLCASTDRGNTGELFFGEGSRLTVL.

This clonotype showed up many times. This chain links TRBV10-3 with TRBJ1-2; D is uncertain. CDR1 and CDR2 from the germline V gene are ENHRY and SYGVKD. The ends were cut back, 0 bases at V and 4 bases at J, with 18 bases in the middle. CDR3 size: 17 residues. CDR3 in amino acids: CAISESVVTEPGYGYTF. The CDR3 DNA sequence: TGTGCCATCAGTGAGTCGGTAGTGACTGAACCGGGCTATGGCTACACCTTC.